One TCR beta chain is described in this entry. Its antigen is still unknown. This sample was taken from a study of T cells in Graves' hyperthyroidism and ophthalmopathy. Amplified TCR beta CDR3 regions derived from RNA transcripts. TCR CDR3 regions were first amplified by RT-PCR with HTBI primers. In TCRdb, the multiplex PCR reads were re-called with MiXCR into one record per CDR3 protein. Of 500,000 to 600,000 distinct CDR3 sequences listed, around 42% are singletons. Diagnosing involved the use of clinical symptoms, serum thyroxine and TRAb, thyroid ultrasound and orbital computed tomography. Points from the study as a whole: A model built on 13 V-J features separated ophthalmopathy from stable hyperthyroidism. Most thyroid clonotypes with frequency above 0.001 were detected in blood. Ophthalmopathy, as predicted by the model, came a median around 7 months after the prediction.

Sequenced input: peripheral blood or thyroid tissue (not recorded which). The TCR originated in an adult woman with Graves' disease, either hyperthyroidism or ophthalmopathy (not recorded which).

The CDR3 DNA reads as TGTGCCAGCAGCTTCAATGCGGGGAACACTGAAGCTTTCTTT. This translates into CASSFNAGNTEAFF. The chain combines TRBV7-8 with TRBJ1-1; no definite D call. Germline V gene data show CDR1 as SGHVS and CDR2 as FQNEAQ. The CDR3 spans 14 residues. V was pared by 3 bases and J by 1 base, with 9 bases between.